A single sample is the source of the 6 T cell receptor beta chains below, sequenced in a study of blood T cell repertoires in COVID-19. Produced via immunoSEQ multiplex PCR; TCRdb's table is partial and in-frame only. This sample has hundreds of thousands of clones, with 80% to 90% found just once. Sequenced: PBMCs or T cells enriched from blood (not recorded which). The receptors derive from a young man who had recovered from COVID-19.

This CDR3 is CASSRNPDSYSPLHF. DNA of the CDR3: TGTGCCAGCTCTCGCAATCCGGACAGTTATTCACCCCTCCACTTT. V usage is TRBV18 and J usage is TRBJ1-6; D possibly corresponds to TRBD1 (6 bases). Trimming took off 6 bases at V and 8 bases at J, with 17 bases between the two ends. CDR3 length: 15 residues. Per the germline V gene, CDR1 is KGHSH and CDR2 is LQKENI. Combining the CDR3 with reference TRBV18 and TRBJ1-6 gives the whole variable domain NAGVMQNPRHLVRRRGQEARLRCSPMKGHSHVYWYRQLPEEGLKFMVYLQKENIIDESGMPKERFSAEFPKEGPSILRIQQVVRGDSAAYFCASSRNPDSYSPLHFGNGTRLTVT.

J is TRBJ2-7 and V is TRBV5-5, with 7 bases that match TRBD1. Trimming took 0 bases from V and 3 from J; bases not matched to a gene: 3. CDR1 SGHKS and CDR2 YYEKEE come from the germline V gene (reference sequence). CDR3 size: 14 residues. CDR3 loop: CASSLGQGYYEQYF. DNA of the CDR3: TGTGCCAGCAGCTTGGGACAGGGTTACTACGAGCAGTACTTC.

V gene TRBV19 combines with J gene TRBJ2-7, with TRBD1 identical over 8 bases. Germline lookup yields CDR1 LNHDA and CDR2 SQIVND (reference sequence). The length of the CDR3 is 14 residues. V dropped 3 bases and J dropped 3; count of bases not matched to a gene: 4. DNA for the CDR3: TGTGCCAGTAGTATGAGACAGGGGCACTACGAGCAGTACTTC. Protein product: CASSMRQGHYEQYF. Looking up the rest from reference TRBV19 and TRBJ2-7 gives the full variable domain: DGGITQSPKYLFRKEGQNVTLSCEQNLNHDAMYWYRQDPGQGLRLIYYSQIVNDFQKGDIAEGYSVSREKKESFPLTVTSAQKNPTAFYLCASSMRQGHYEQYFGPGTRLTVT.

The chain is built from TRBV9 and TRBJ1-1; 7 nucleotides align to TRBD1. Germline V gives CDR1 SGDLS, CDR2 YYNGEE. The CDR3 contains 15 residues. The V segment lost 4 bases and the J segment 0 bases; nucleotides outside the gene matches: 6. CDR3 protein: CASSLAGTVNTEAFF. Here the CDR3 DNA reads TGTGCCAGCAGCCTAGCCGGGACAGTGAACACTGAAGCTTTCTTT.

CDR3 DNA: TGTGCGGGGACTAGCGGGGGTCAAGAGACCCAGTACTTC. Protein: CAGTSGGQETQYF. This rearrangement joins TRBV6-5 to TRBJ2-5; 14 bases line up with TRBD2. This CDR3 is built from 13 residues. CDR1 MNHEY and CDR2 SVGAGI come from the germline V gene.

The gene calls are TRBV6-5 and TRBJ2-7; D call uncertain. The CDR3 is 13 amino acids. V lost 3 bases and J 0 bases, leaving 6 bases between the germline ends. Germline CDR1 reads MNHEY; CDR2 reads SVGAGI. The CDR3 DNA follows: TGTGCCAGCAGTTATCAGGCCTCCTACGAGCAGTACTTC. Translation: CASSYQASYEQYF.